Listed here are 3 T cell receptor beta chains from one sample, sequenced in a study of T cell repertoires in ileal Crohn's disease. Here immunoSEQ multiplex PCR was the method, and the copy in TCRdb shows in-frame clones only, minus some. In the table there are 12,000 to 15,000 clones, 87% of which are singletons. The sample comprised ileal tissue. These receptors all stem from an adult with Crohn's disease.

This clone was recorded once. CDR3 bases: TGCAGCGTTCGAGACACGGGGAATTCACCCCTCCACTTT. Translated, it gives CSVRDTGNSPLHF. The J gene is TRBJ1-6, the V gene TRBV29-1; D is uncertain. There are 13 residues in the CDR3. V was pared by 5 bases and J by 7 bases, with 12 bases between. Germline lookup yields CDR1 SQVTM and CDR2 ANQGSEA.

The chain uses TRBV4-3 and TRBJ2-1; 9 positions agree with TRBD2. V lost 1 base to trimming and J lost 3 bases; unmatched junction nucleotides: 1. Germline loops: CDR1 LGHNA, CDR2 YSLEER. There are 15 residues in the CDR3. The CDR3 reads CASSQVAGVYNEQFF. The CDR3 bases are TGCGCCAGCAGCCAAGTAGCGGGAGTCTACAATGAGCAGTTCTTC.

The CDR3 DNA reads TGTGCCAGTAGTATCGGGACAGGAAATAATGAAAAACTGTTTTTT. Its protein product is CASSIGTGNNEKLFF. This chain joins TRBV19 and TRBJ1-4; TRBD1 aligns across 8 bases. This CDR3 is built from 15 residues. From germline, CDR1 is LNHDA and CDR2 SQIVND (reference sequence). J lost 4 bases, V lost 3 bases, and 4 bases had no gene match.